Following are 17 T cell receptor beta chains from one sample sequenced in a study of CD8+ T cells in alopecia areata. Sample treatment: oral pan-JAK inhibitor, 5-10 mg twice daily. In each case, RNA was isolated and then reverse transcribed into cDNA as the sequencing template. Clones were read by immunoSEQ multiplex PCR, and TCRdb kept only the in-frame ones, dropping some. Among roughly 76,000 clones listed, approximately 29% were seen once. Source: CD8+ T cells sorted from blood, taken at week 4, from a patient treated with tofacitinib. All receptors come from a human donor with alopecia areata.

This clone occurred a few times. This sample also contains other DNA sequences that code for the same CDR3. The chain carries TRBV29-1 and TRBJ1-1; the D is unclear. V dropped 4 bases and J dropped 0 bases, with 0 bases sitting between them. This CDR3 has 10 amino acids. Germline assignment: CDR1 SQVTM and CDR2 ANQGSEA. CDR3 residues: CSVVNTEAFF. The CDR3 DNA reads as TGCAGCGTTGTGAACACTGAAGCTTTCTTT.

This clone has a handful of counts. V gene TRBV19 combines with J gene TRBJ2-7; no firm D call. Per germline, CDR1 LNHDA and CDR2 SQIVND (reference sequence). The CDR3 extends over 15 amino acids. V lost 5 bases and J 6 bases, leaving 20 bases between the germline ends. CDR3 protein: CASSPLLVTVGEQYF. The CDR3 nucleotides are TGTGCCAGTAGTCCTCTCCTAGTCACTGTCGGCGAGCAGTACTTC.

This clone was seen only a few times. The chain recombines TRBV11-2 with TRBJ2-1; D is unclear. Per the germline V gene, CDR1 is SGHAT and CDR2 is FQNNGV. The CDR3 totals 14 residues. V was pared by 10 bases and J by 0 bases, with 13 bases between. The CDR3 loop reads CATPTESSYNEQFF. The DNA of the CDR3 is TGTGCCACCCCGACGGAGAGCTCCTACAATGAGCAGTTCTTC.

The V gene is TRBV29-1, the J gene TRBJ1-1; the D gene is possibly TRBD1 (5 bases). V was shortened by 6 bases and J by 5 bases, with 13 bases between the two germline ends. Germline CDR1 is SQVTM and CDR2 is ANQGSEA. The CDR3 sequence is 12 residues long. The CDR3 loop reads CSVVTELTEAFF. The DNA of the CDR3 is TGCAGCGTGGTGACAGAATTAACTGAAGCTTTCTTT.

The chain has TRBV29-1 and TRBJ2-7; D is undetermined. Germline values: CDR1 SQVTM, CDR2 ANQGSEA. Trimming took off 7 bases at V and 7 bases at J, with 17 bases between the two ends. This CDR3 has 12 residues. In DNA, the CDR3 is TGCAGCGCCCGGACCAGCGCTTGGGAGCAGTACTTC. Translating it yields CSARTSAWEQYF.

The V call is TRBV5-1, the J call TRBJ2-6, with D hard to call. V was shortened by 5 bases and J by 4 bases, with 13 bases between the two germline ends. Germline assignment: CDR1 SGHRS and CDR2 YFSETQ. The CDR3 runs 15 residues. The CDR3 bases are TGCGCCAGCAGTTTCCAATTGGGCGGGGCCAACGTCCTGACTTTC. Residues: CASSFQLGGANVLTF.

The chain is built from TRBV30 and TRBJ1-5, with no clear D. The V end lost 1 base, the J end lost 2 bases, and 3 bases lay between the germline ends. The CDR3 has 12 amino acids. Germline CDR1 is GTSNPN and CDR2 is SVGIG (reference sequence). The CDR3 region has the DNA TGTGCCTGGAGTGAGGGCAATCAGCCCCAGCATTTT. Encoded protein: CAWSEGNQPQHF.

This clone has only one observation. V gene TRBV29-1 combines with J gene TRBJ1-1, with D hard to call. CDR1 and CDR2 (germline): SQVTM, ANQGSEA. V lost 1 base and J 2 bases, leaving 11 bases between the germline ends. This CDR3 has 14 amino acids. The CDR3 DNA is TGCAGCGTTGAAGGTTGGGGTGGTAACACTGAAGCTTTCTTT. It yields the protein CSVEGWGGNTEAFF.

J is TRBJ2-7 and V is TRBV29-1; D ambiguous. V lost 3 bases and J 4 bases, leaving 13 bases between the germline ends. This CDR3 is 13 amino acids long. Germline V CDR1 and CDR2: SQVTM, ANQGSEA. The CDR3 sequence is CSVEGGLGYEQYF. The CDR3 bases are TGCAGCGTTGAGGGTGGTTTAGGGTACGAGCAGTACTTC.

This chain connects TRBV7-9 to TRBJ2-5; D is possibly TRBD1 (5 bases). Germline lookup yields CDR1 SEHNR and CDR2 FQNEAQ (reference sequence). Trimming cost V 1 base and J 4 bases, with 13 bases left between them. CDR3 length: 15 amino acids. The CDR3 nucleotides are TGTGCCAGCAGCTTAGGAACAGGCCGGCGAGAGACCCAGTACTTC. Translating gives CASSLGTGRRETQYF.

J is TRBJ2-1 and V is TRBV7-2; 8 bases line up with TRBD2. The CDR3 covers 15 residues. Germline-derived CDR1 and CDR2 are SGHTA and FQGNSA. The trim removed 5 bases at V and 7 bases at J, leaving 10 bases unmatched. The CDR3 DNA is TGTGCCAGCAGCCCCTCGGGGGGGAGGTTGAATGAGCAGTTCTTC. Translated: CASSPSGGRLNEQFF.

The chain combines TRBV2 with TRBJ2-2, with 8 nucleotides matching TRBD2. This CDR3 is 17 amino acids long. Trimming at V came to 2 bases and at J to 5 bases, leaving 10 bases not matched to a gene. The germline V gene encodes CDR1 SNHLY and CDR2 FYNNEI. The CDR3, as DNA: TGTGCCAGCAGTGAAATGTGGGGGACTAGAGAGACCGGGGAGCTGTTTTTT. It encodes CASSEMWGTRETGELFF.

This clone was seen only a few times. The rearrangement joins TRBV7-9 to TRBJ2-7; 9 nucleotides align to TRBD2. Unmatched junction bases numbered 14, after V lost 1 base and J lost 1 base. Germline-derived CDR1 and CDR2 are SEHNR and FQNEAQ (reference sequence). The length of the CDR3 is 19 residues. CDR3 nucleotides: TGTGCCAGCAGCTTAGTCCCGGGACTAGCAAGTTCGGGATCCTACGAGCAGTACTTC. Translating it yields CASSLVPGLASSGSYEQYF.

This chain connects TRBV27 to TRBJ2-1; D not resolved. CDR3 length equals 16 residues. V was clipped by 1 base and J by 0 bases, with 10 bases between them. Per the germline V gene, CDR1 is MNHEY and CDR2 is SMNVEV (reference sequence). The DNA for the CDR3 is TGTGCCAGCAGTTTATACGGTGGCGGCTCCTACAATGAGCAGTTCTTC. This sequence encodes CASSLYGGGSYNEQFF.

The rearrangement uses TRBV2 and TRBJ1-2, with a weak D call TRBD1 (6 bases). Germline CDR1 SNHLY, CDR2 FYNNEI. V dropped 4 bases and J dropped 6 bases, with 15 bases sitting between them. The CDR3 contains 14 residues. CDR3 in amino acids: CASSGTGARDGYTF. The CDR3 coding sequence is TGTGCCAGCAGTGGAACGGGGGCGAGAGATGGCTACACCTTC.

This clone has a handful of counts. The rearrangement joins TRBV7-2 to TRBJ1-1; D is uncertain. Germline V gives CDR1 SGHTA, CDR2 FQGNSA. The V gene lost 5 bases and the J gene lost 4 bases, with 17 bases spanning the gap. The CDR3 is made up of 15 amino acids. CDR3 protein: CASSQTASLGTEAFF. CDR3 DNA: TGTGCCAGCAGCCAAACGGCTAGTTTGGGCACTGAAGCTTTCTTT.

Within the sample, this clone is medium-sized. The gene calls are TRBV19 and TRBJ1-2, with a tentative D call TRBD1 (6 bases). Germline-derived CDR1 and CDR2 are LNHDA and SQIVND (reference sequence). There are 12 residues in the CDR3. Deletions cut 7 bases from V and 6 bases from J, with 12 bases between. The CDR3 loop is CASTRDTHGYTF. CDR3 sequence (DNA): TGTGCCAGTACCCGGGACACCCATGGCTACACCTTC.